These 13 T cell receptor beta chains were sequenced from one sample in a study of molecular identifiers for immune sequencing clone quantification. Each CDR3 protein is one row after TCRdb ran MiXCR on the PCR reads. The sample contains fewer than 45,000 distinct CDR3 sequences, approximately 25% of which appear only once. Sequencing was performed on naive CD8+ T cells from blood, with Jurkat cell RNA spiked in. As for subset: FACS-sorted CD8+CD4-CCR7+CD45RA+ naive T cells. These receptors were obtained from a human donor in good health. Some libraries in this study had Jurkat cell RNA spiked in.

With respect to this clonotype: This may arise from a read error, as a much more abundant clone is one base away. The chain recombines TRBV5-6 with TRBJ2-7, with D possibly TRBD2 on 6 matching bases. The CDR3 runs to 16 residues. Germline V gene lookup returns CDR1 SGHDT and CDR2 YYEEEE. The CDR3 loop is CASILDLAGYGDEQYF. In DNA form, the CDR3 reads TGTGCCAGCATCTTGGACCTGGCGGGGTATGGTGACGAGCAGTACTTC.

Notes on this clonotype: This may arise from a read error, as a much more abundant clone is one base away. This rearrangement joins TRBV29-1 to TRBJ1-1, with D perhaps matching TRBD1 (6 bases). The CDR3 totals 11 residues. Trimming took off 5 bases at V and 10 bases at J, with 14 bases between the two ends. Germline V gene sequence: CDR1 SQVTM, CDR2 ANQGSEA. The CDR3 DNA reads TGCAGCGTTCTGGAACAGGGTGTAGCTTTCTTT. It encodes CSVLEQGVAFF.

This clonotype has ten or more counts. The CDR3: CASSQVADPETQYF. Here the CDR3 DNA reads TGTGCCAGCAGCCAAGTGGCAGACCCAGAGACCCAGTACTTC. The chain is built from TRBV3-1 and TRBJ2-5; D gene ambiguous. The germline V gene encodes CDR1 LGHDT and CDR2 YNNKEL (reference sequence). V lost 1 base, J lost 4 bases, and 10 bases lay in between. The CDR3 is made up of 14 amino acids.

There are many counts of this clonotype. This chain uses TRBV7-9 with TRBJ2-7; maybe TRBD2 (5 bases). Trimming cost V 4 bases and J 3 bases, with 16 bases left between them. Germline values: CDR1 SEHNR, CDR2 FQNEAQ (reference sequence). The CDR3 runs to 15 residues. The CDR3 sequence: CASSSPLPGSYEQYF. The DNA for the CDR3 is TGTGCCAGCAGCTCTCCTCTTCCGGGAAGCTACGAGCAGTACTTC.

This clonotype was detected many times. Here the CDR3 DNA reads TGTGCCAGCAGCTCGCCGGGGCCTTCGAGCGGGCGCATCACAGATACGCAGTATTTT. Protein sequence: CASSSPGPSSGRITDTQYF. The genes are TRBV11-2 and TRBJ2-3; perhaps TRBD2 as D (6 bases). The CDR3 runs 19 residues. From germline, CDR1 is SGHAT and CDR2 FQNNGV. Trimming removed 4 bases at V and 2 bases at J, with 25 bases between. Full variable domain (missing parts from reference TRBV11-2 and TRBJ2-3): EAGVAQSPRYKIIEKRQSVAFWCNPISGHATLYWYQQILGQGPKLLIQFQNNGVVDDSQLPKDRFSAERLKGVDSTLKIQPAKLEDSAVYLCASSSPGPSSGRITDTQYFGPGTRLTVL.

This clonotype appeared many times. V is TRBV6-5 and J is TRBJ2-7, with D perhaps TRBD1 or TRBD2 (6 bases each). With 0 bases removed from V and 5 bases from J, the gap between germline ends came to 14 bases. Germline CDR1 MNHEY, CDR2 SVGAGI. The CDR3 runs to 15 residues. The CDR3: CASSYSVGGLDEQYF. The CDR3 bases are TGTGCCAGCAGTTACTCGGTAGGGGGGCTGGACGAGCAGTACTTC.

This clonotype was seen repeatedly, ten times or more. This chain uses TRBV5-4 with TRBJ2-1; 8 nucleotides line up with TRBD2. The CDR3 sequence is 14 residues long. The trim removed 2 bases at V and 6 bases at J, leaving 4 bases unmatched. Germline CDR1 is SGHNT and CDR2 is YYREEE (reference sequence). As DNA, the CDR3 is TGTGCCAGCAGCTTCGGACTAGCTGGCAATGAGCAGTTCTTC. Protein sequence: CASSFGLAGNEQFF.

Details on this clonotype: At one of its ends the junction is not consistent with the germline gene, which may arise from a read error. The chain has TRBV19 and TRBJ2-5; D remains unclear. This CDR3 is 14 amino acids long. Germline CDR1 and CDR2: LNHDA and SQIVND (reference sequence). CDR3 residues: CASSMGNSQGTQYF. In DNA, the CDR3 is TGTGCCAGTAGTATGGGGAACAGCCAAGGGACCCAGTACTTC.

This clonotype was observed many times. This chain links TRBV7-9 with TRBJ2-2; D not resolved. The germline V gene encodes CDR1 SEHNR and CDR2 FQNEAQ (reference sequence). Between the trimmed V and J ends, which lost 7 bases and 4 bases, there was a span of 22 bases. The CDR3 length is 17 residues. The CDR3 DNA is TGTGCCAGCATGGGTCTTCCTGGATCAGAGTTCACCGGGGAGCTGTTTTTT. Protein product: CASMGLPGSEFTGELFF. The full variable domain, rest sourced from reference TRBV7-9 and TRBJ2-2, is DTGVSQNPRHKITKRGQNVTFRCDPISEHNRLYWYRQTLGQGPEFLTYFQNEAQLEKSRLLSDRFSAERPKGSFSTLEIQRTEQGDSAMYLCASMGLPGSEFTGELFFGEGSRLTVL.

The chain is built from TRBV15 and TRBJ1-1, with 7 nucleotides matching TRBD1. The V segment lost 3 bases and the J segment 0 bases; nucleotides outside the gene matches: 13. The germline gives CDR1 LNHNV, CDR2 YYDKDF (reference sequence). The CDR3 has 18 residues. DNA of the CDR3: TGTGCCACCAGCAGGGTCAGACAGGGTTCCTTTGTGAACACTGAAGCTTTCTTT. Its translation: CATSRVRQGSFVNTEAFF.

V usage is TRBV13 and J usage is TRBJ1-1, with 8 bases aligning to TRBD1. CDR1 and CDR2 (germline): PRHDT, FYEKMQ (reference sequence). CDR3 size: 14 residues. Trimming at V came to 2 bases and at J to 11 bases, leaving 10 bases not matched to a gene. The CDR3 region is CASSLRLDRAEAFF. Here the CDR3 DNA reads TGTGCCAGCAGCTTAAGACTGGACAGGGCGGAGGCTTTCTTT. Drawing the rest from reference TRBV13 and TRBJ1-1, the complete variable domain is AAGVIQSPRHLIKEKRETATLKCYPIPRHDTVYWYQQGPGQDPQFLISFYEKMQSDKGSIPDRFSAQQFSDYHSELNMSSLELGDSALYFCASSLRLDRAEAFFGQGTRLTVV.

This clonotype was seen repeatedly, ten times or more. The V call is TRBV19, the J call TRBJ2-3; D is uncertain. Germline values: CDR1 LNHDA, CDR2 SQIVND (reference sequence). CDR3 length: 12 amino acids. With 1 base removed from V and 3 bases from J, the gap between germline ends came to 2 bases. The CDR3 reads CASSIGTDTQYF. Written as DNA, the CDR3 is TGTGCCAGTAGTATAGGTACAGATACGCAGTATTTT.

This clonotype is labeled as medium-sized. This sequence joins TRBV7-9 and TRBJ2-2; D assignment may be TRBD1 or TRBD2 (5 bases each). Trimming shortened V by 4 bases and J by 6 bases, and 15 bases separated the two germline ends. This CDR3 region has 15 residues. The germline CDR1 and CDR2 sequences are SEHNR and FQNEAQ (reference sequence). DNA of the CDR3: TGTGCCAGCAGCTCGAACCTGGGGGAACCCGGGGAGCTGTTTTTT. It yields the protein CASSSNLGEPGELFF.